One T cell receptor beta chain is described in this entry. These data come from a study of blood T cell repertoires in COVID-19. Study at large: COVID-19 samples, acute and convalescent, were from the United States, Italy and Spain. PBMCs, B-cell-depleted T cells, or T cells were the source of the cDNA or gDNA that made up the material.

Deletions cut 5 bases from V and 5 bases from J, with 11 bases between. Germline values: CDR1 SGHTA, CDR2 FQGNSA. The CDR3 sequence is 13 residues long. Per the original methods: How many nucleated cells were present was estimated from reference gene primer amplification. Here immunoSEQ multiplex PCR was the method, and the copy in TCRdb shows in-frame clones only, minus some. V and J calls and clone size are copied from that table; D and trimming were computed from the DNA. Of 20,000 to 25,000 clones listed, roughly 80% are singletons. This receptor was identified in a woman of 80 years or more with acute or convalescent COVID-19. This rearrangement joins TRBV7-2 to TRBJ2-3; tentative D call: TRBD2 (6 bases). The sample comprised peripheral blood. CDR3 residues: CASSEGTEDTQYF. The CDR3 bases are TGTGCCAGCAGCGAAGGGACTGAAGATACGCAGTATTTT. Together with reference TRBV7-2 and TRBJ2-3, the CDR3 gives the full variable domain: GAGVSQSPSNKVTEKGKDVELRCDPISGHTALYWYRQSLGQGLEFLIYFQGNSAPDKSGLPSDRFSAERTGGSVSTLTIQRTQQEDSAVYLCASSEGTEDTQYFGPGTRLTVL.